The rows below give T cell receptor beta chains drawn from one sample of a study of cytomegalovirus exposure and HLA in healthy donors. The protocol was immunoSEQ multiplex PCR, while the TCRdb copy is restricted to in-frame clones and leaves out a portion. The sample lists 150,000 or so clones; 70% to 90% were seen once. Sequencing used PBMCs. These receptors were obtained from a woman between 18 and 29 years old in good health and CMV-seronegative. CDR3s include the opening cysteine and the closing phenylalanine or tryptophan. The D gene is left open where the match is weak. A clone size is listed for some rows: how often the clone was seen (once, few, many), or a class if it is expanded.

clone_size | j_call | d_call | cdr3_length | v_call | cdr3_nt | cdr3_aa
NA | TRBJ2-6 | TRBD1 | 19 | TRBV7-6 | TGTGCCAGCAGCTTCACGTCACAGGGGGTTCGAGACGAGGCCAACGTCCTGACTTTC | CASSFTSQGVRDEANVLTF
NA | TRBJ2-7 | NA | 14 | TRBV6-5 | TGTGCCAGCAGTTATTCCGAGGGATCCTACGAGCAGTACTTC | CASSYSEGSYEQYF
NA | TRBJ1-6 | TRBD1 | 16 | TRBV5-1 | TGCGCCAGCAGCTTTAGACAGGGGGTGCTTAATTCACCCCTCCACTTT | CASSFRQGVLNSPLHF
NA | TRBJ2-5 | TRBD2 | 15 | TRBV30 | TGTGCCTGGACCCTGGGACTAGCGAGGGCGGAGACCCAGTACTTC | CAWTLGLARAETQYF
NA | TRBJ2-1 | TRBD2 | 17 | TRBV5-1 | TGCGCCAGCAGCTTGCCCCCCGGGGCTAGCGGGAGCAATGAGCAGTTCTTC | CASSLPPGASGSNEQFF
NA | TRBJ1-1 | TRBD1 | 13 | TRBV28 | TGTGCCAGCTTTCTTTCGGACAGGGGTGAAGCTTTCTTT | CASFLSDRGEAFF
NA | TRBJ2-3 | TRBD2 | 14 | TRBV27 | TGTGCCAGCAGTTTTAGCGGGAGCTCCGATACGCAGTATTTT | CASSFSGSSDTQYF
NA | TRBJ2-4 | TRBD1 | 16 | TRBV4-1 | TGCGCCAGCAGCCAAGGTTGGGGACAGGGGGCAAACATTCAGTACTTC | CASSQGWGQGANIQYF
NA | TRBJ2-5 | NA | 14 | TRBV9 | TGTGCCAGCAGCCCTTCGGGAGCCCAAGAGACCCAGTACTTC | CASSPSGAQETQYF
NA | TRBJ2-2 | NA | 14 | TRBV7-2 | TGTGCCAGCAGCCCCGGGGGAAACACCGGGGAGCTGTTTTTT | CASSPGGNTGELFF
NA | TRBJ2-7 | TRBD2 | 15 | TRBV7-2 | TGTGCCAGCAGCTTAGCGAGACTAGCGGGATCCGAGCAGTACTTC | CASSLARLAGSEQYF
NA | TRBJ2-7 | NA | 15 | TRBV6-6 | TGTGCCAGCAGTTACGGGGGCGACCTCGCCTACGAGCAGTACTTC | CASSYGGDLAYEQYF
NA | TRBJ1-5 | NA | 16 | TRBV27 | TGTGCCAGCAGCCCCTCAGCGGGCTATAGCAATCAGCCCCAGCATTTT | CASSPSAGYSNQPQHF
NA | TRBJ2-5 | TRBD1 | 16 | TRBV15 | TGTGCCACCAGCCCTATGGCCGGGACAGGGAGAGAGACCCAGTACTTC | CATSPMAGTGRETQYF
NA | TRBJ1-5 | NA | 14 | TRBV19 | TGTGCCAGTAGTATAGTCGGGGGGAATCAGCCCCAGCATTTT | CASSIVGGNQPQHF
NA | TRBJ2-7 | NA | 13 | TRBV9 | TGTGCCAGCAGCGTAGTCGGTGGGCGAGAGCAGTACTTC | CASSVVGGREQYF
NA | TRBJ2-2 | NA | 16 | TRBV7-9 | TGTTCCAGCAGCAAAGCGGGACACCTGAACACCGGGGAGCTGTTTTTT | CSSSKAGHLNTGELFF
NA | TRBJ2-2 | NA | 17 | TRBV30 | TGTGCCTGGAGTAGGGAAAGGACTACACCTGACACCGGGGAGCTGTTTTTT | CAWSRERTTPDTGELFF
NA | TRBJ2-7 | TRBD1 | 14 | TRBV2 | TGTGCCAGTCACCCCGGGACAGCCTCCTACGAGCAGTACTTC | CASHPGTASYEQYF
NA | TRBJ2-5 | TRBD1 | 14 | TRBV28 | TGTGCCCCAATTCCGGGACAGGGAGGAGAGACCCAGTACTTC | CAPIPGQGGETQYF
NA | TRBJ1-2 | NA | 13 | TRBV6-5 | TGTGCCAGCAGGCGGGAAGATATTCATGGCTACACCTTC | CASRREDIHGYTF
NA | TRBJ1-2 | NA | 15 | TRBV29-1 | TGCAGCGTTGAAGGGGCCCGGGAGACGAACTATGGCTACACCTTC | CSVEGARETNYGYTF
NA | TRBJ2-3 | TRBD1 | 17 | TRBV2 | TGTGCCAGCAGTGAAGCACGGGACAGGTTGCGCACAGATACGCAGTATTTT | CASSEARDRLRTDTQYF
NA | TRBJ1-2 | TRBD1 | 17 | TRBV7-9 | TGTGCCAGCAGCCTCTCCTCCGGGACAGGGGGCGCCAATGGCTACACCTTC | CASSLSSGTGGANGYTF
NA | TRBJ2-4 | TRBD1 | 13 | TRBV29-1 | TGCAGCGTTGGCGGGACAGGGGGAGACATTCAGTACTTC | CSVGGTGGDIQYF
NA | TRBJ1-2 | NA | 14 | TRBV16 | TGTGCCAGCAGCCAATCTGGAGGGGCTGAAGGCTACACCTTC | CASSQSGGAEGYTF
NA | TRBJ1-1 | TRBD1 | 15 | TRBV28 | TGTGCCAGTCTACCCGGGGACAGGGGTAACACTGAAGCTTTCTTT | CASLPGDRGNTEAFF
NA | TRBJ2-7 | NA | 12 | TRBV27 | TGTGCCAGCACGGAAGCGCCACACGAGCAGTACTTC | CASTEAPHEQYF
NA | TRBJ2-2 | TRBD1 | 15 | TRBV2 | TGTGCCAGCAGGGGACAGTTCCGATACACCGGGGAGCTGTTTTTT | CASRGQFRYTGELFF
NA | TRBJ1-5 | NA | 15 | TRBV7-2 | TGTGCCAGCAGCTTATATCGGGGGGATAATCAGCCCCAGCATTTT | CASSLYRGDNQPQHF
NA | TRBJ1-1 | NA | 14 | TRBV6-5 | TGTGCCAGCAGTTCCCTGGGAGGGGCCACTGAAGCTTTCTTT | CASSSLGGATEAFF
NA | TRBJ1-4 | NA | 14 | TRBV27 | TGTGCCAGCACCCTGTCAATCGGGAATGAAAAACTGTTTTTT | CASTLSIGNEKLFF
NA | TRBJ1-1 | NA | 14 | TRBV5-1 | TGCGCCAGCAGCTTTCGTCAGGAAAACACTGAAGCTTTCTTT | CASSFRQENTEAFF
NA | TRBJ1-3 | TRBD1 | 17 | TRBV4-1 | TGCGCCAGCAGCCAAGGCCGGGGGACAGGTCGCCGAGACACCATATATTTT | CASSQGRGTGRRDTIYF
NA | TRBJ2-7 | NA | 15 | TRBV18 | TGTGCCAGCTCACCAAGCAGGGTCAGCTCCTACGAGCAGTACTTC | CASSPSRVSSYEQYF
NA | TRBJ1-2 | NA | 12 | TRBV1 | TGCACCAGGGACAGTTTTAACTATGGCTACACCTTC | CTRDSFNYGYTF
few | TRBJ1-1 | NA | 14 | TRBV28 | TGTGCCAGCCGACCAGTCAGGGTGAACACTGAAGCTTTCTTT | CASRPVRVNTEAFF
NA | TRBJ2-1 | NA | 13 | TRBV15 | TGTGCCACCAGCAGAGACCCTTACAATGAGCAGTTCTTC | CATSRDPYNEQFF
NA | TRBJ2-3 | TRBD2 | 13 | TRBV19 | TGTGCCAGTAGTAGCGGGGGGCCAGATACGCAGTATTTT | CASSSGGPDTQYF
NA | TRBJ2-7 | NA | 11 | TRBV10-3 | TGTGCCATCGGAGGCGGATACGAGCAGTACTTC | CAIGGGYEQYF
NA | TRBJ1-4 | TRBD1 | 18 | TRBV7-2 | TGTGCCAGCAGCGCTGGGGACAGGGAGCGCCGCGCGTCTGAAAAACTGTTTTTT | CASSAGDRERRASEKLFF
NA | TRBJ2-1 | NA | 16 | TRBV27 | TGTGCCAGCAGTTTATGGGGCGGTAGCTCCTACAATGAGCAGTTCTTC | CASSLWGGSSYNEQFF
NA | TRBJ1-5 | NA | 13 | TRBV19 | TGTGCCAGTAGGACAGGATACAATCAGCCCCAGCATTTT | CASRTGYNQPQHF
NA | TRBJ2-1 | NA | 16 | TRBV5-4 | TGTGCCAGCAGCTTGGCCGACCCAAAGGGGAGGCTTGAGCAGTTCTTC | CASSLADPKGRLEQFF
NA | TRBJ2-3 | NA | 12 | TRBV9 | TGTGCCAGCAGCGAGAGGACAGATACGCAGTATTTT | CASSERTDTQYF
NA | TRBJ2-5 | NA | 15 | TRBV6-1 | TGTGCCAGCAGTGAAGCGTACAGGGAGCAAGAGACCCAGTACTTC | CASSEAYREQETQYF
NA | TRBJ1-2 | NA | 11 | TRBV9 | TGTGCCAGCAGCTTGACAGATGGCTACACCTTC | CASSLTDGYTF
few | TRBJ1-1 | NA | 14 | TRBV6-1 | TGTGCCAGCCATCCCGTAACAGGGACCACTGAAGCTTTCTTT | CASHPVTGTTEAFF
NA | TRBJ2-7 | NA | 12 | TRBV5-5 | TGTGCCAGCAGCTTGGTGAGGGGGGAGCAGTACTTC | CASSLVRGEQYF
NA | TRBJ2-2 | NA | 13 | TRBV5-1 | TGCGCCAGCAGGGTAGGCAGGGCCGGGGAGCTGTTTTTT | CASRVGRAGELFF
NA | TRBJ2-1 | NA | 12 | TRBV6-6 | TGTGCCAGCAGTTACCCTTACAATGAGCAGTTCTTC | CASSYPYNEQFF
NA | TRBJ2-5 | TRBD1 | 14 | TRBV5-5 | TGTGCCAGCAGCTGGAGACAGGGACAAGAGACCCAGTACTTC | CASSWRQGQETQYF
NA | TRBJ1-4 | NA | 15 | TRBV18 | TGTGCCAGCTCACCTGACTCCAAAGCTAATGAAAAACTGTTTTTT | CASSPDSKANEKLFF
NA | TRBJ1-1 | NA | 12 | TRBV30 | TGTGCCTGGGGCCTAGGAGGGACTGAAGCTTTCTTT | CAWGLGGTEAFF
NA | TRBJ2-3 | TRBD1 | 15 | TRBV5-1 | TGCGCCAGCAGCTTGGAGGGGGCCCGCACAGATACGCAGTATTTT | CASSLEGARTDTQYF
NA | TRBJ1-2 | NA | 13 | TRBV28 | TGTGCCAGCAGTTTTAGAGGGTTCTATGGCTACACCTTC | CASSFRGFYGYTF
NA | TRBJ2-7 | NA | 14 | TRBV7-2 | TGTGCCAGCAGCTCGGGACTGCCCCCCTACGAGCAGTACTTC | CASSSGLPPYEQYF
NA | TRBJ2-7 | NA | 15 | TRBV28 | TGTGCCAGCACCGAGGGGGGGAGCGCGGAGGGGGAGCAGTACTTC | CASTEGGSAEGEQYF
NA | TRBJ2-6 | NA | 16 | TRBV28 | TGTGCCAGCAGTTTACCTACGGTCTCTGGGGCCAACGTCCTGACTTTC | CASSLPTVSGANVLTF
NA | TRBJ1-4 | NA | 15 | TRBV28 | TGTGCCAGCAGTCCACCGGGGAGGCACGGGGAAAAACTGTTTTTT | CASSPPGRHGEKLFF